This T cell receptor beta chain was documented in a study of blood T cell repertoires in COVID-19. Source study methods: Nucleated cell counts were estimated from reference gene primer amplification. Data came from immunoSEQ multiplex PCR; TCRdb stores just in-frame clones and leaves some out. For V, J and clone size, that table is used; D and trimming come from the DNA. The table has 250,000 or so clones, approximately 90% seen once. This clone was picked up one time. V lost 4 bases and J lost 0, with 7 bases in between. Germline lookup yields CDR1 SGHRS and CDR2 YFSETQ. CDR3 length: 14 amino acids. Individuals drawn from around 24 US areas were about 18 to 89 years old.

Material for sequencing was PBMCs or T cells enriched from blood (not recorded which). J is TRBJ2-2 and V is TRBV5-1; D remains ambiguous. This receptor was identified in a woman in her thirties or forties with acute COVID-19. The CDR3 loop reads CASSAGSNTGELFF. CDR3 bases: TGCGCCAGCAGCGCAGGTTCGAACACCGGGGAGCTGTTTTTT.